These 27 T cell receptor beta chains originate from one sample sequenced in a study of blood T cell repertoires in COVID-19. The table came from immunoSEQ multiplex PCR; TCRdb's copy has only in-frame clones and leaves some out. The sample includes 350,000 to 450,000 clones, roughly nine tenths of them seen just once. Sequencing was done on a sample of PBMCs or T cells enriched from blood (not recorded which). Receptors originate from a woman in her forties who had been exposed to COVID-19.

The chain links TRBV11-2 to TRBJ1-1, with 7 nucleotides matching TRBD1. The J segment lost 4 bases and the V segment lost 6 bases, leaving 14 bases of the junction unmatched. Looked up from germline, CDR1 is SGHAT and CDR2 is FQNNGV. The CDR3 is 16 residues long. CDR3 amino acids: CASRPIQGKLGTEAFF. The CDR3 DNA is TGTGCCAGCAGACCTATACAGGGGAAGCTGGGCACTGAAGCTTTCTTT.

This clone came up a few times. V is TRBV19 and J is TRBJ1-1; D might be TRBD1 (6 bases). Germline V CDR1 and CDR2: LNHDA, SQIVND (reference sequence). This CDR3 comprises 15 residues. Trimming removed 3 bases at V and 2 bases at J, with 13 bases between. CDR3 in DNA: TGTGCCAGTAGTATCGCGGGGGCGGTCAACACTGAAGCTTTCTTT. Protein sequence: CASSIAGAVNTEAFF.

The V and J genes are TRBV11-3 and TRBJ2-1; D is perhaps TRBD2 (5 bases). Trimming took off 5 bases at V and 5 bases at J, with 19 bases between the two ends. CDR1 and CDR2 from the germline V gene are SGHNT and YENEEA. CDR3 length equals 16 residues. CDR3 nucleotides: TGTGCCAGCAGCCGCGGGCAGAGTGTTGTTAACAATGAGCAGTTCTTC. It translates to CASSRGQSVVNNEQFF.

The rearrangement joins TRBV25-1 to TRBJ2-7; D may be TRBD1 (5 bases). Deletions cut 6 bases from V and 2 bases from J, with 11 bases between. The length of the CDR3 is 13 residues. Germline V lookup: CDR1 MGHDK, CDR2 SYGVNS. CDR3 in DNA: TGTGCCAGCAGGGGGCCCTCCACCTACGAGCAGTACTTC. This encodes CASRGPSTYEQYF.

Written as DNA, the CDR3 is TGCGCCAGCAGCTCGGGACTAGCGGTGCAAGAGACCCAGTACTTC. Residues: CASSSGLAVQETQYF. The chain carries TRBV5-1 and TRBJ2-5; 11 positions agree with TRBD2. Germline CDR1 reads SGHRS; CDR2 reads YFSETQ. Unmatched junction bases numbered 3, after V lost 3 bases and J lost 2 bases. This CDR3 comprises 15 residues.

The rearrangement joins TRBV20-1 to TRBJ1-3; no firm D call. V lost 3 bases to trimming and J lost 0 bases, with 9 bases between them. The germline V gene encodes CDR1 DFQATT and CDR2 SNEGSKA (reference sequence). CDR3 length: 14 residues. In DNA form, the CDR3 reads TGCAGTGCTAGTCTAGCAGTCTCTGGAAACACCATATATTTT. Its protein is CSASLAVSGNTIYF.

The chain recombines TRBV21-1 with TRBJ2-1; whether TRBD2, the table's D call, matches the DNA was not checked. TRBV21-1 constitutes a pseudogene. CDR3 length: 19 residues. CDR3 DNA sequence: TGTGCCAGCAGCAAAGAAAGTGCTAGCGGGAGGCCCCGAGGAGGTGAGCAGTTCTTC. It codes for CASSKESASGRPRGGEQFF.

This chain uses TRBV3-1 (or the pseudogene TRBV3-2) with TRBJ2-5, with TRBD2 as a possible D gene (6 bases). V lost 4 bases to trimming and J lost 9 bases, with 12 bases between them. CDR3 length equals 12 residues. Germline loops: CDR1 LGHDT, CDR2 YNNKEL (reference sequence). The CDR3 loop is CASSPEGLSQYF. Written as DNA, the CDR3 is TGTGCCAGCAGCCCAGAGGGACTTTCCCAGTACTTC.

The genes are TRBV18 and TRBJ1-2, with a tentative D call TRBD1 (5 bases). Trimming removed 3 bases at V and 2 bases at J, with 7 bases between. The CDR3 runs to 13 residues. Per the germline V gene, CDR1 is KGHSH and CDR2 is LQKENI. Here the CDR3 reads CASSPSGNYGYTF. CDR3 bases: TGTGCCAGCTCACCTTCAGGGAACTATGGCTACACCTTC.

The chain has TRBV10-1 and TRBJ1-4; the D is unclear. The CDR3 is 14 amino acids. The germline gives CDR1 WNHNN, CDR2 SYGVQD (reference sequence). Trimming stripped 0 bases from V and 7 bases from J, with 9 bases between. The CDR3 sequence is CASSESQVREKLFF. CDR3 in DNA: TGCGCCAGCAGTGAGTCCCAGGTCCGTGAAAAACTGTTTTTT.

The chain recombines TRBV23-1 with TRBJ1-5, with TRBD1 as a possible D gene (5 bases). TRBV23-1 is an open reading frame whose function is uncertain. This CDR3 contains 19 residues. V was trimmed by 4 bases and J by 0 bases, leaving 22 bases between them. In DNA, the CDR3 is TGCGCCAGCAGTCCCTGTCGCACTACGGGGGGTTATAGCAATCAGCCCCAGCATTTT. This codes for CASSPCRTTGGYSNQPQHF.

In this sample, this clone turned up once. The CDR3 DNA reads as TGTGCCAGCAGCTTAGATGGGGCCTGGGACTATGGCTACACCTTC. Translated, it gives CASSLDGAWDYGYTF. The chain has TRBV7-8 and TRBJ1-2, with D possibly TRBD1 on 5 matching bases. CDR1 is SGHVS and CDR2 is FQNEAQ in the germline V gene. The germline V and J ends were trimmed by 1 base and 3 bases, with 12 bases remaining between them. This CDR3 comprises 15 residues.

V and J are TRBV29-1 and TRBJ2-1, with 7 positions matching TRBD2. V shed 8 bases and J 5 bases; nucleotides not matched to a gene: 6. This CDR3 has 12 amino acids. Germline values: CDR1 SQVTM, CDR2 ANQGSEA. CDR3 loop: CSPGTINNEQFF. CDR3 DNA: TGCAGCCCGGGGACTATTAACAATGAGCAGTTCTTC.

This clone has more than one count but fewer than ten. The V and J genes are TRBV19 and TRBJ2-7, with TRBD1 as a possible D gene (6 bases). CDR1 and CDR2 (germline): LNHDA, SQIVND (reference sequence). V lost 3 bases and J 4 bases, leaving 13 bases between the germline ends. The CDR3 contains 14 residues. Written as DNA, the CDR3 is TGTGCCAGTAGTATGGCAGGGGTAGGGTACGAGCAGTACTTC. This gives the protein CASSMAGVGYEQYF.

This clone appeared a single time. V gene TRBV7-9 combines with J gene TRBJ1-1; D remains unclear. Trimming stripped 5 bases from V and 11 bases from J, with 18 bases between. The CDR3 is 13 residues long. Germline assignment: CDR1 SEHNR and CDR2 FQNEAQ (reference sequence). CDR3 residues: CASSQERGLEAFF. The CDR3 DNA follows: TGTGCCAGCAGCCAAGAACGGGGTTTGGAGGCTTTCTTT. The full variable domain, its missing parts supplied by reference TRBV7-9 and TRBJ1-1, is DTGVSQNPRHKITKRGQNVTFRCDPISEHNRLYWYRQTLGQGPEFLTYFQNEAQLEKSRLLSDRFSAERPKGSFSTLEIQRTEQGDSAMYLCASSQERGLEAFFGQGTRLTVV.

V gene TRBV19 combines with J gene TRBJ2-1; D may be TRBD2 (7 bases). Germline V lookup: CDR1 LNHDA, CDR2 SQIVND (reference sequence). Deletions cut 9 bases from V and 3 bases from J, with 24 bases between. The CDR3 length is 17 residues. DNA for the CDR3: TGTGCCAGCACTCTGGGGGCGGCGGGAGATCTCTACAATGAGCAGTTCTTC. Protein sequence: CASTLGAAGDLYNEQFF.

V usage is TRBV9 and J usage is TRBJ2-1, with a weak D call TRBD2 (6 bases). The CDR3 totals 16 residues. CDR1 and CDR2 (germline): SGDLS, YYNGEE. The V and J ends lost 3 bases and 6 bases respectively, with 19 bases between them. The CDR3 DNA sequence: TGTGCCAGCAGCGCCTTGGGGACTTACTCGATCAATGAGCAGTTCTTC. Its protein product is CASSALGTYSINEQFF.

The chain combines TRBV30 with TRBJ2-2, with 10 bases that match TRBD1. The CDR3 length is 14 residues. Germline lookup yields CDR1 GTSNPN and CDR2 SVGIG (reference sequence). The trim removed 5 bases at V and 6 bases at J, leaving 6 bases unmatched. DNA of the CDR3: TGTGCCTGGGACAGGGGGCTCGTTTCCGGGGAGCTGTTTTTT. This sequence encodes CAWDRGLVSGELFF.

The CDR3 DNA follows: TGTGCCAGCAGTCGAGTTGCAACTAATGAAAAACTGTTTTTT. As protein: CASSRVATNEKLFF. This chain uses TRBV28 with TRBJ1-4, with unresolved D. From germline, CDR1 is MDHEN and CDR2 SYDVKM. Trimming pared 5 bases from V and 0 bases from J, leaving 7 bases between. There are 14 residues in the CDR3.

The rearrangement uses TRBV19 and TRBJ1-2; D not resolved. In germline, CDR1 is LNHDA, CDR2 SQIVND (reference sequence). The CDR3 consists of 13 residues. V lost 7 bases, J lost 1 base, and 10 bases lay in between. The CDR3 region has the DNA TGTGCCAGTAAGTCGCGCGGTAACTATGGCTACACCTTC. Translated: CASKSRGNYGYTF.

V and J are TRBV7-2 and TRBJ2-1; 8 bases match TRBD1. Germline V gene lookup returns CDR1 SGHTA and CDR2 FQGNSA. Unmatched junction bases numbered 12, after V lost 1 base and J lost 7 bases. The CDR3 totals 17 residues. The CDR3 region is CASSLVGGAGGPNEQFF. CDR3 in DNA: TGTGCCAGCAGCTTAGTGGGCGGGGCAGGGGGCCCGAATGAGCAGTTCTTC.

CDR3 DNA sequence: TGTGCCAGCAGCTCCCAGACCGGGACTAGCGGGGGGAGGCAGTATTTT. Its protein is CASSSQTGTSGGRQYF. The J gene is TRBJ2-3, the V gene TRBV7-6; 15 positions agree with TRBD2. With V trimmed by 4 bases and J by 11 bases, 10 bases remained unmatched. Germline CDR1 reads SGHVS; CDR2 reads FNYEAQ. The CDR3 has 16 residues.

The chain joins TRBV2 to TRBJ1-1; D is unclear. The CDR3 has 15 residues. Trimming cost V 2 bases and J 0 bases, with 10 bases left between them. Germline V gene sequence: CDR1 SNHLY, CDR2 FYNNEI. Here the CDR3 DNA reads TGTGCCAGCAGTGAAATCGAGAATCTGAACACTGAAGCTTTCTTT. Protein product: CASSEIENLNTEAFF. Full variable domain (outside the CDR3, taken from reference TRBV2 and TRBJ1-1): EPEVTQTPSHQVTQMGQEVILRCVPISNHLYFYWYRQILGQKVEFLVSFYNNEISEKSEIFDDQFSVERPDGSNFTLKIRSTKLEDSAMYFCASSEIENLNTEAFFGQGTRLTVV.

The chain uses TRBV27 and TRBJ2-2; 8 nucleotides align to TRBD1. Germline CDR1 reads MNHEY; CDR2 reads SMNVEV (reference sequence). The CDR3 runs 15 residues. V lost 6 bases and J lost 5; bases outside the gene matches: 8. The CDR3 DNA reads TGTGCCAGCAGGACAGGGGTTGGTTGGACCGGGGAGCTGTTTTTT. Residues: CASRTGVGWTGELFF.

V is TRBV9 and J is TRBJ1-2; TRBD1 agrees at 10 bases. CDR1 and CDR2 from the germline V gene are SGDLS and YYNGEE. The ends lost 0 bases at V and 8 bases at J; junction bases unmatched: 13. The CDR3 is 17 residues long. CDR3 amino acids: CASSVETPRQGARGYTF. CDR3 nucleotides: TGTGCCAGCAGCGTAGAGACCCCTAGACAGGGGGCGCGAGGCTACACCTTC.

A few counts support this clone. V and J are TRBV7-3 and TRBJ2-3, with TRBD1 as a possible D gene (6 bases). From germline, CDR1 is SGHTA and CDR2 FQGTGA. V was trimmed by 2 bases and J by 3 bases, leaving 21 bases between them. CDR3 length equals 18 residues. The CDR3 DNA reads as TGTGCCAGCAGCTTACGGGGTGGGGGCCGGTCGAATACAGATACGCAGTATTTT. Protein: CASSLRGGGRSNTDTQYF.

The chain combines TRBV19 with TRBJ1-5; 7 nucleotides align to TRBD1. The CDR3 loop spans 15 amino acids. CDR1 LNHDA and CDR2 SQIVND come from the germline V gene (reference sequence). After removal of 5 bases from V and 3 bases from J, the junction contained 7 bases not matched to a gene. The CDR3 is CASSGQGGLNQPQHF. The CDR3 nucleotides read TGTGCCAGTAGTGGGCAGGGGGGCCTCAATCAGCCCCAGCATTTT. The whole variable domain, filled in from reference TRBV19 and TRBJ1-5, reads DGGITQSPKYLFRKEGQNVTLSCEQNLNHDAMYWYRQDPGQGLRLIYYSQIVNDFQKGDIAEGYSVSREKKESFPLTVTSAQKNPTAFYLCASSGQGGLNQPQHFGDGTRLSIL.